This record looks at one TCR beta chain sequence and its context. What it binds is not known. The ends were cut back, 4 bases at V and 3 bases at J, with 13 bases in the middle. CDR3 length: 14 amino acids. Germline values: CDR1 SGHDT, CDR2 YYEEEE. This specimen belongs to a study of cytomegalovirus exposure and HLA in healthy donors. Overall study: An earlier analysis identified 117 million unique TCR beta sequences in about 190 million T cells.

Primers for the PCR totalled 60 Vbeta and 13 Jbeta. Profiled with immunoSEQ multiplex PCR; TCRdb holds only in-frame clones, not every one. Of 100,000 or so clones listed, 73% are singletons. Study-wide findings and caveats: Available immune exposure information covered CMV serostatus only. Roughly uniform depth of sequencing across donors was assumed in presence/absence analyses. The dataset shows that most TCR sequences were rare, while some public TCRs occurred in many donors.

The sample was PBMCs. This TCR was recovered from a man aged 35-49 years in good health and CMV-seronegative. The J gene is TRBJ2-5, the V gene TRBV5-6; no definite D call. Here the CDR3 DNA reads TGTGCCAGCAGCCTACTCCACAGAGAAGAGACCCAGTACTTC. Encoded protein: CASSLLHREETQYF. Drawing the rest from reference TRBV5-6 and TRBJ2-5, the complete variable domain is DAGVTQSPTHLIKTRGQQVTLRCSPKSGHDTVSWYQQALGQGPQFIFQYYEEEERQRGNFPDRFSGHQFPNYSSELNVNALLLGDSALYLCASSLLHREETQYFGPGTRLLVL.